The next 6 T cell receptor beta chains were all read from a single sample in a study of T cell changes during pregnancy in multiple sclerosis. Profiling relied on immunoSEQ multiplex PCR, and the TCRdb table lists in-frame clones only, not all of them. The repertoire includes tens of thousands of clones, roughly nine tenths of them detected once, and roughly 6.1% sits in the top ten. Here the sequenced sample was CD8+ T cells from peripheral blood mononuclear cells, taken in the second trimester of pregnancy. The receptor source for this set is a female donor with multiple sclerosis, enrolled in a pregnancy study.

The V call is TRBV25-1, the J call TRBJ1-5; D is perhaps TRBD1 (6 bases). This CDR3 has 14 amino acids. V was shortened by 5 bases and J by 0 bases, with 8 bases between the two germline ends. CDR1 is MGHDK, CDR2 SYGVNS, per germline. Written as DNA, the CDR3 is TGTGCCAGCAGTAGGGGGTATAGCAATCAGCCCCAGCATTTT. This encodes CASSRGYSNQPQHF. Full variable domain (outside the CDR3, taken from reference TRBV25-1 and TRBJ1-5): EADIYQTPRYLVIGTGKKITLECSQTMGHDKMYWYQQDPGMELHLIHYSYGVNSTEKGDLSSESTVSRIRTEHFPLTLESARPSHTSQYLCASSRGYSNQPQHFGDGTRLSIL.

The V call is TRBV19, the J call TRBJ1-2; 7 positions agree with TRBD1. Germline CDR1 reads LNHDA; CDR2 reads SQIVND (reference sequence). V gave up 6 bases and J gave up 3 bases; unmatched junction bases: 4. This CDR3 is 13 amino acids long. The chain's CDR3 is CASRGGQDYGYTF. CDR3 nucleotides: TGTGCCAGTAGAGGAGGACAGGACTATGGCTACACCTTC.

This sequence joins TRBV27 and TRBJ2-5; TRBD1 agrees at 7 bases. Per germline, CDR1 MNHEY and CDR2 SMNVEV (reference sequence). V was pared by 9 bases and J by 5 bases, with 9 bases of the junction left unmatched. The CDR3 has 13 residues. The CDR3 reads CASQRQGGETQYF. The CDR3 nucleotides are TGTGCCAGTCAGCGACAGGGCGGGGAGACCCAGTACTTC.

The chain combines TRBV2 with TRBJ1-4; 7 bases match TRBD1. This CDR3 has 14 amino acids. CDR1 is SNHLY, CDR2 FYNNEI, per germline. After removal of 3 bases from V and 7 bases from J, the junction contained 5 bases not matched to a gene. Written as DNA, the CDR3 is TGTGCCAGCAGTGAGGAGGGGGCGAGTGAAAAACTGTTTTTT. This codes for CASSEEGASEKLFF. Using reference TRBV2 and TRBJ1-4 for the parts outside the CDR3, the full variable domain is EPEVTQTPSHQVTQMGQEVILRCVPISNHLYFYWYRQILGQKVEFLVSFYNNEISEKSEIFDDQFSVERPDGSNFTLKIRSTKLEDSAMYFCASSEEGASEKLFFGSGTQLSVL.

This sequence joins TRBV30 and TRBJ1-4; the match to TRBD1 covers 9 bases. V dropped 8 bases and J dropped 6; count of bases not matched to a gene: 4. The CDR3 has 12 residues. Germline assignment: CDR1 GTSNPN and CDR2 SVGIG (reference sequence). In DNA form, the CDR3 reads TGTGCCGGACAGGGGACTGATGAAAAACTGTTTTTT. It encodes CAGQGTDEKLFF.

The gene calls are TRBV7-6 and TRBJ2-3; no firm D call. CDR1 SGHVS and CDR2 FNYEAQ come from the germline V gene. The ends were cut back, 10 bases at V and 6 bases at J, with 14 bases in the middle. CDR3 size: 12 residues. The CDR3 reads CATKPLADTQYF. DNA of the CDR3: TGTGCCACGAAGCCGCTTGCGGATACGCAGTATTTT.